What follows are 26 T cell receptor beta chains derived from one specimen sequenced in a study of cytomegalovirus exposure and HLA in healthy donors. Both 60 Vbeta primers and 13 Jbeta primers went into the PCR. Sequenced by immunoSEQ multiplex PCR; TCRdb stores in-frame clones only, minus some. Among approximately 140,000 clones listed, about 78% were seen once. Sequenced: PBMCs. The source is a male donor in good health and CMV-seronegative.

This CDR3 is CASSRAGAYNEQFF. In DNA form, the CDR3 reads TGTGCCAGCAGCCGGGCGGGTGCCTACAATGAGCAGTTCTTC. The chain has TRBV9 and TRBJ2-1, with a weak D call TRBD2 (5 bases). Per germline, CDR1 SGDLS and CDR2 YYNGEE. The CDR3 is made up of 14 amino acids. Trimming took off 4 bases at V and 2 bases at J, with 10 bases between the two ends.

This clone showed up just a few times. The chain has TRBV27 and TRBJ1-6; the D is unclear. The CDR3 runs 13 residues. Germline values: CDR1 MNHEY, CDR2 SMNVEV (reference sequence). Trimming pared 1 base from V and 7 bases from J, leaving 5 bases between. The CDR3 spells CASSLWRNSPLHF. CDR3 DNA: TGTGCCAGCAGTTTATGGAGGAATTCACCCCTCCACTTT.

This chain links TRBV27 with TRBJ1-5, with 9 nucleotides matching TRBD1. The CDR3 is made up of 15 amino acids. The trim removed 4 bases at V and 2 bases at J, leaving 3 bases unmatched. Germline V gene data show CDR1 as MNHEY and CDR2 as SMNVEV (reference sequence). The CDR3 DNA is TGTGCCAGCAGTTGGGGACAGGGCCGCAATCAGCCCCAGCATTTT. Protein: CASSWGQGRNQPQHF.

The chain has TRBV5-1 and TRBJ2-4, with 9 bases lining up with TRBD1. CDR1 and CDR2 (germline): SGHRS, YFSETQ. This CDR3 region has 18 residues. Losses at the gene ends were 4 bases for V and 0 bases for J; bases not matched to a gene: 11. This CDR3 reads CASSVDRGERVAKNIQYF. In DNA form, the CDR3 reads TGCGCCAGCAGCGTGGACAGGGGAGAGAGGGTAGCCAAAAACATTCAGTACTTC.

V gene TRBV19 combines with J gene TRBJ1-2, with D possibly TRBD1 on 6 matching bases. Germline CDR1 reads LNHDA; CDR2 reads SQIVND (reference sequence). The CDR3 extends over 13 amino acids. Deletions cut 7 bases from V and 4 bases from J, with 13 bases between. The CDR3 bases are TGTGCCAGTATCCCGACAGGCCGCTATGGCTACACCTTC. Its translation: CASIPTGRYGYTF.

The gene calls are TRBV30 and TRBJ1-1; D remains ambiguous. V lost 8 bases, J lost 5 bases, and 12 bases lay in between. The CDR3 loop spans 11 amino acids. The germline gives CDR1 GTSNPN, CDR2 SVGIG (reference sequence). CDR3 nucleotide sequence: TGTGCCCTGGTGCGGGGAACTGAAGCTTTCTTT. Translation gives CALVRGTEAFF.

CDR3 DNA sequence: TGTGCCAGTAGTCCCTGGCAGGGGGCAGGGAACACTGAAGCTTTCTTT. Its translation is CASSPWQGAGNTEAFF. The J gene is TRBJ1-1, the V gene TRBV19, with 8 bases matching TRBD1. J was trimmed by 1 base and V by 5 bases; bases with no gene match: 9. This CDR3 has 16 amino acids. The germline V gene encodes CDR1 LNHDA and CDR2 SQIVND (reference sequence).

This chain joins TRBV7-9 and TRBJ1-1; D ambiguous. Trimming took 5 bases from V and 3 from J, leaving 16 bases between them. The germline V gene has CDR1 SEHNR and CDR2 FQNEAQ (reference sequence). The CDR3 has 15 amino acids. The DNA of the CDR3 is TGTGCCAGCAGCGTGATAGGGAGGGAGGACACTGAAGCTTTCTTT. Translating gives CASSVIGREDTEAFF.

This sequence joins TRBV5-1 and TRBJ2-5; TRBD1 agrees at 8 bases. This CDR3 contains 16 residues. Per the germline V gene, CDR1 is SGHRS and CDR2 is YFSETQ. Trimming took 0 bases from V and 4 from J; bases not matched to a gene: 8. In DNA form, the CDR3 reads TGCGCCAGCAGCTTGGCCAAAACAGGGGGTGGAGAGACCCAGTACTTC. This encodes CASSLAKTGGGETQYF.

The V gene is TRBV12-5, the J gene TRBJ2-1; D is unresolved. The CDR3 covers 13 residues. Germline V gene sequence: CDR1 LGHNT, CDR2 FRNRAP. With 1 base removed from V and 8 bases from J, the gap between germline ends came to 9 bases. The CDR3 coding sequence is TGTGCTAGTGGTTTGGCGGCCCGGGATGAGCAGTTCTTC. This translates into CASGLAARDEQFF.

The CDR3 sequence: CSVAGQGPGYTF. The CDR3 nucleotides are TGCAGCGTGGCGGGACAGGGCCCTGGCTACACCTTC. The chain links TRBV29-1 to TRBJ1-2, with 9 bases aligning to TRBD1. CDR3 size: 12 residues. V shed 6 bases and J 7 bases; nucleotides not matched to a gene: 6. CDR1 and CDR2 from the germline V gene are SQVTM and ANQGSEA.

CDR3 DNA: TGTGCCAGCAGTTACTCGTCGACTCCCTCGGCCTCCGAGCAGTACTTC. Translated, it gives CASSYSSTPSASEQYF. The chain is built from TRBV6-5 and TRBJ2-7; no definite D call. Per germline, CDR1 MNHEY and CDR2 SVGAGI. CDR3 size: 16 residues. The germline V and J ends were trimmed by 0 bases and 6 bases, with 18 bases remaining between them.

The chain recombines TRBV5-6 with TRBJ1-2; 8 positions match TRBD1. With V trimmed by 7 bases and J by 4 bases, 3 bases remained unmatched. The length of the CDR3 is 12 residues. Germline V gives CDR1 SGHDT, CDR2 YYEEEE. This chain's CDR3 is CASATGGYGYTF. The CDR3 bases are TGTGCCAGCGCAACAGGGGGCTATGGCTACACCTTC. The full variable domain, in which reference TRBV5-6 and TRBJ1-2 provide the parts outside the CDR3, is DAGVTQSPTHLIKTRGQQVTLRCSPKSGHDTVSWYQQALGQGPQFIFQYYEEEERQRGNFPDRFSGHQFPNYSSELNVNALLLGDSALYLCASATGGYGYTFGSGTRLTVV.

This chain links TRBV7-9 with TRBJ1-2; D possibly corresponds to TRBD1 (5 bases). This CDR3 comprises 14 residues. Trimming pared 3 bases from V and 2 bases from J, leaving 10 bases between. Germline-derived CDR1 and CDR2 are SEHNR and FQNEAQ (reference sequence). CDR3 in amino acids: CASSFQGTNYGYTF. The CDR3 coding sequence is TGTGCCAGCAGCTTCCAGGGAACCAACTATGGCTACACCTTC.

This chain connects TRBV7-6 to TRBJ2-3; weak D call: TRBD1 (8 bases). V was shortened by 1 base and J by 9 bases, with 14 bases between the two germline ends. CDR1 is SGHVS and CDR2 is FNYEAQ in the germline V gene. The CDR3 sequence is 14 residues long. CDR3 coding DNA: TGTGCCAGCAGCTTAGGGACAGGGAGGGGGACGCAGTATTTT. Translated: CASSLGTGRGTQYF. Full variable domain (remainder filled in from reference TRBV7-6 and TRBJ2-3): GAGVSQSPRYKVTKRGQDVALRCDPISGHVSLYWYRQALGQGPEFLTYFNYEAQQDKSGLPNDRFSAERPEGSISTLTIQRTEQRDSAMYRCASSLGTGRGTQYFGPGTRLTVL.

This clone was observed a few times. The V call is TRBV7-9, the J call TRBJ2-1; 8 positions match TRBD1. J gave up 5 bases and V 5 bases, and 11 bases lay outside the gene matches. This CDR3 region has 16 residues. The germline V gene encodes CDR1 SEHNR and CDR2 FQNEAQ (reference sequence). This CDR3 reads CASSPTTGGQNNEQFF. CDR3 in DNA: TGTGCCAGCAGCCCAACCACAGGGGGACAAAACAATGAGCAGTTCTTC. The full variable domain, its missing parts supplied by reference TRBV7-9 and TRBJ2-1, is DTGVSQNPRHKITKRGQNVTFRCDPISEHNRLYWYRQTLGQGPEFLTYFQNEAQLEKSRLLSDRFSAERPKGSFSTLEIQRTEQGDSAMYLCASSPTTGGQNNEQFFGPGTRLTVL.

This clone was counted once. The V and J genes are TRBV19 and TRBJ1-1; 7 bases agree with TRBD1. The germline CDR1 and CDR2 sequences are LNHDA and SQIVND (reference sequence). V gave up 8 bases and J gave up 2 bases; unmatched junction bases: 11. This CDR3 has 15 residues. The CDR3 here is CASGLGQLGNTEAFF. The CDR3 DNA is TGTGCCAGTGGCCTGGGACAGTTGGGTAACACTGAAGCTTTCTTT.

Here the CDR3 DNA reads TGTGCCAGCAGCCCGGGGGGACCGGGGTCGCCTCCGTTCTTC. It translates to CASSPGGPGSPPFF. The chain links TRBV7-2 to TRBJ2-1; 7 positions agree with TRBD2. Looked up from germline, CDR1 is SGHTA and CDR2 is FQGNSA. V was clipped by 5 bases and J by 15 bases; unmatched bases: 16. The CDR3 has 14 residues.

The V call is TRBV10-3, the J call TRBJ1-5, with a tentative D call TRBD1 (5 bases). Germline CDR1 ENHRY, CDR2 SYGVKD. The CDR3 runs to 17 residues. Deletions cut 0 bases from V and 0 bases from J, with 12 bases between. This CDR3 reads CAISESGGAVSNQPQHF. The CDR3, as DNA: TGTGCCATCAGTGAGTCGGGAGGGGCAGTTAGCAATCAGCCCCAGCATTTT.

This clone was observed a handful of times. The CDR3 here is CASSYEAMDYRQEQYF. The CDR3 region has the DNA TGTGCCAGCAGTTACGAGGCGATGGACTACCGTCAGGAGCAGTACTTC. The rearrangement links TRBV6-6 to TRBJ2-7; tentatively, D is TRBD2 (6 bases). The CDR3 is 16 amino acids. Trimming removed 2 bases from V and 7 bases from J, with 21 bases in between. From germline, CDR1 is MNHNY and CDR2 SVGAGI (reference sequence).

The V gene is TRBV27, the J gene TRBJ2-6; 7 bases match TRBD1. The CDR3 is 17 residues long. The V gene's germline CDR1 is MNHEY and CDR2 SMNVEV (reference sequence). The trim removed 3 bases at V and 0 bases at J, leaving 5 bases unmatched. The CDR3 loop is CASSFGQASSGANVLTF. DNA of the CDR3: TGTGCCAGCAGTTTCGGACAGGCGAGCTCTGGGGCCAACGTCCTGACTTTC.

In this sample, this clone turned up a few times. The V and J genes are TRBV19 and TRBJ2-7; D not certain. Trimming took 5 bases from V and 1 from J, leaving 18 bases between them. The CDR3 sequence is 16 residues long. Germline lookup yields CDR1 LNHDA and CDR2 SQIVND (reference sequence). The CDR3 DNA is TGTGCCAGTAGTCGGGTTGATCACACCCGATCCTACGAGCAGTACTTC. Translating gives CASSRVDHTRSYEQYF.

The chain links TRBV4-2 to TRBJ2-4; 11 bases fit TRBD2. The CDR3 loop spans 19 amino acids. V shed 1 base and J 0 bases; nucleotides not matched to a gene: 8. Germline CDR1 and CDR2: LGHNA and YNFKEQ. CDR3 sequence reads: CASSQGGSGGGIAKNIQYF. The CDR3 DNA is TGTGCCAGCAGCCAAGGTGGTAGCGGGGGGGGGATAGCCAAAAACATTCAGTACTTC.

The V and J genes are TRBV19 and TRBJ2-7, with D perhaps matching TRBD2 (5 bases). The CDR3 is 15 amino acids. V was clipped by 5 bases and J by 7 bases, with 21 bases between them. Germline V gives CDR1 LNHDA, CDR2 SQIVND (reference sequence). The CDR3 spells CASSGTHRPRDEQYF. DNA of the CDR3: TGTGCCAGTAGTGGAACCCACAGACCACGGGATGAGCAGTACTTC.

The gene calls are TRBV5-1 and TRBJ2-1; the match to TRBD2 covers 9 bases. The CDR3 totals 14 residues. Germline V gene data show CDR1 as SGHRS and CDR2 as YFSETQ. V lost 0 bases and J lost 7; bases outside the gene matches: 2. This CDR3 reads CASSLGGGENEQFF. CDR3 coding DNA: TGCGCCAGCAGCTTGGGCGGGGGGGAAAATGAGCAGTTCTTC.

The J gene is TRBJ2-5, the V gene TRBV19; 9 bases line up with TRBD1. V gave up 4 bases and J gave up 4 bases; unmatched junction bases: 7. This CDR3 spans 15 amino acids. CDR1 LNHDA and CDR2 SQIVND come from the germline V gene (reference sequence). The CDR3 DNA is TGTGCCAGTAGTACCGGGACAGGGTGGGGAGAGACCCAGTACTTC. Its protein product is CASSTGTGWGETQYF.